Below are 30 T cell receptor beta chains sequenced from a single sample in a study of T cells in Graves' hyperthyroidism and ophthalmopathy. The CDR3 regions of TCR beta were amplified from RNA transcripts. TCR CDR3 underwent first-round RT-PCR with the HTBI primer set. TCRdb reprocessed the multiplex PCR reads with MiXCR, giving one entry per CDR3 protein. In the table there are under 250,000 distinct CDR3 sequences, less than 20% of which are singletons. The sample comprised blood. All receptors come from a woman between 45 and 60 years old with Graves' hyperthyroidism.

The chain couples TRBV5-1 to TRBJ2-5; D gene uncertain. The CDR3 totals 15 residues. V lost 1 base and J lost 2, with 12 bases in between. Per the germline V gene, CDR1 is SGHRS and CDR2 is YFSETQ. The CDR3 sequence is CASSLLGNIQETQYF. The CDR3 DNA follows: TGCGCCAGCAGCTTGTTGGGGAATATACAAGAGACCCAGTACTTC.

Regarding this clonotype: Mismatch with germline at one junction end may stem from a read error. The chain carries TRBV28 and TRBJ1-5; 11 positions agree with TRBD1. Looked up from germline, CDR1 is MDHEN and CDR2 is SYDVKM. The CDR3 is 15 residues long. The CDR3 loop reads CAGSFWTGGDQPQHF. The CDR3 DNA sequence: TGTGCCGGCAGTTTCTGGACAGGGGGCGACCAGCCCCAGCATTTT.

This chain joins TRBV4-2 and TRBJ2-5; 8 nucleotides match TRBD2. The CDR3 is 16 residues long. V lost 0 bases to trimming and J lost 1 base; unmatched junction nucleotides: 4. In germline, CDR1 is LGHNA, CDR2 YNFKEQ. CDR3 DNA: TGTGCCAGCAGCCAAGAGGGCGGGAGGCCCCAAGAGACCCAGTACTTC. This encodes CASSQEGGRPQETQYF.

This clonotype was seen ten or more times. This chain uses TRBV30 with TRBJ1-2, with D unclear. The CDR3 spans 14 residues. V lost 2 bases and J 9 bases, leaving 19 bases between the germline ends. Germline CDR1 and CDR2: GTSNPN and SVGIG (reference sequence). The CDR3 DNA reads TGTGCCTGGAGTCCCCCTTGGCAGGCCTCGAGCTACACCTTC. It specifies CAWSPPWQASSYTF.

This clonotype was seen at least ten times. CDR3 nucleotide sequence: TGTGCCAGCAGCTTAATCGGGAAAGGGACCGATACGCAGTATTTT. This codes for CASSLIGKGTDTQYF. The gene calls are TRBV7-3 and TRBJ2-3; D may correspond to TRBD1 or TRBD2 (5 bases each). Germline-derived CDR1 and CDR2 are SGHTA and FQGTGA. V was clipped by 1 base and J by 6 bases, with 14 bases between them. The length of the CDR3 is 15 residues.

This clonotype was detected many times. The rearrangement uses TRBV9 and TRBJ2-7; a weak D match, TRBD1 (5 bases). V was trimmed by 3 bases and J by 5 bases, leaving 15 bases between them. The CDR3 sequence is 14 residues long. In germline, CDR1 is SGDLS, CDR2 YYNGEE. CDR3 sequence: CASSARTGHHEQYF. The CDR3 DNA sequence: TGTGCCAGCAGCGCGAGAACAGGTCACCACGAGCAGTACTTC.

This clonotype was seen a few times. The chain links TRBV20-1 to TRBJ2-5; 14 bases are shared with TRBD2. CDR3 length: 14 amino acids. With 6 bases clipped from V and 5 bases from J, the junction kept 5 bases outside the gene matches. Germline lookup yields CDR1 DFQATT and CDR2 SNEGSKA (reference sequence). The CDR3 bases are TGCAGTGCCCGACTAGCGGGAGGGTACGAGACCCAGTACTTC. It specifies CSARLAGGYETQYF.

This clonotype was picked up many times. The rearrangement joins TRBV27 to TRBJ1-3; D is undetermined. CDR1 is MNHEY and CDR2 is SMNVEV in the germline V gene (reference sequence). V was trimmed by 2 bases and J by 1 base, leaving 15 bases between them. The CDR3 loop spans 17 amino acids. This chain's CDR3 is CASSLNSKSTSGNTIYF. The CDR3 bases are TGTGCCAGCAGTTTAAATTCTAAGAGCACTTCTGGAAACACCATATATTTT.

Only a few counts were recorded for this clonotype. The V gene is TRBV12-3 or TRBV12-4, the J gene TRBJ2-7; 8 bases match TRBD1. This CDR3 spans 16 amino acids. Trimming cost V 6 bases and J 4 bases; bases outside gene matches: 14. The CDR3 sequence: CASSPGQVSVTYEQYF. CDR3 nucleotides: TGTGCCAGCAGCCCGGGACAGGTTTCGGTTACGTACGAGCAGTACTTC.

This clonotype was recorded at least ten times. V is TRBV3-1 and J is TRBJ2-6; no definite D call. The CDR3 is made up of 15 amino acids. Germline V CDR1 and CDR2: LGHDT, YNNKEL (reference sequence). Trimming removed 2 bases at V and 0 bases at J, with 5 bases between. The CDR3 sequence is CASSQITSGANVLTF. CDR3 sequence (DNA): TGTGCCAGCAGCCAAATTACCTCTGGGGCCAACGTCCTGACTTTC.

In its sample, this clonotype was seen many times. The chain employs TRBV5-1 and TRBJ2-7; D ambiguous. CDR1 and CDR2 (germline): SGHRS, YFSETQ. CDR3 length equals 13 residues. Trimming cost V 3 bases and J 4 bases, with 11 bases left between them. CDR3 sequence reads: CASSSSKGYEQYF. In nucleotides, the CDR3 is TGCGCCAGCAGCTCTTCTAAGGGATACGAGCAGTACTTC.

This chain connects TRBV7-2 to TRBJ2-2, with 9 bases fitting TRBD2. The germline V gene has CDR1 SGHTA and CDR2 FQGNSA. Trimming cost V 5 bases and J 6 bases; bases outside gene matches: 10. This CDR3 contains 16 residues. The CDR3 region is CASSPLGREGAGELFF. The CDR3 nucleotides read TGTGCCAGCAGCCCCTTGGGGCGGGAGGGGGCCGGGGAGCTGTTTTTT. Full variable domain (missing parts from reference TRBV7-2 and TRBJ2-2): GAGVSQSPSNKVTEKGKDVELRCDPISGHTALYWYRQSLGQGLEFLIYFQGNSAPDKSGLPSDRFSAERTGGSVSTLTIQRTQQEDSAVYLCASSPLGREGAGELFFGEGSRLTVL.

This clonotype was detected many times. J is TRBJ2-3 and V is TRBV7-9; TRBD2 aligns across 8 bases. Trimming took 5 bases from V and 5 from J; bases not matched to a gene: 15. The CDR3 spans 17 residues. Germline CDR1 reads SEHNR; CDR2 reads FQNEAQ (reference sequence). CDR3 loop: CASSPWGGAGVQDTQYF. For the CDR3, the DNA is TGTGCCAGCAGCCCCTGGGGTGGAGCGGGAGTCCAAGATACGCAGTATTTT.

This clonotype was counted between two and nine times. CDR3 region: CASSLGTALSLPQHF. In DNA, the CDR3 is TGTGCCAGCAGCTTGGGAACGGCCTTGTCGTTACCCCAGCATTTT. The chain links TRBV5-5 to TRBJ1-5, with D uncertain. Germline V CDR1 and CDR2: SGHKS, YYEKEE (reference sequence). Between the trimmed V and J ends, which lost 0 bases and 10 bases, there was a span of 17 bases. This CDR3 has 15 amino acids.

This clonotype was counted at least ten times. CDR3 nucleotide sequence: TGTGCCAGCAGTTCTGGGACTAGCACAATGTACGAGCAGTACTTC. Its translation is CASSSGTSTMYEQYF. V and J are TRBV27 and TRBJ2-7, with 9 nucleotides matching TRBD2. Germline CDR1 reads MNHEY; CDR2 reads SMNVEV (reference sequence). Trimming at V came to 4 bases and at J to 4 bases, leaving 8 bases not matched to a gene. The CDR3 sequence is 15 residues long.

On this clonotype: This may arise from a read error, as a much more abundant clone is one base away. This chain connects TRBV11-3 to TRBJ2-1, with D possibly matching TRBD1 (6 bases). This CDR3 has 14 residues. V lost 1 base and J lost 5, with 9 bases in between. Germline CDR1 and CDR2: SGHNT and YENEEA. In nucleotides, the CDR3 is TGTGCCAGCAGCTTAGTCGGACAGCACAATGAGCAGTTCTTC. Its translation is CASSLVGQHNEQFF.

About this clonotype itself: A read error may be the cause here, since a much bigger clone is one base away. The chain combines TRBV20-1 with TRBJ2-1, with D perhaps matching TRBD1 (6 bases). The J call may be incorrect, as the DNA end agrees better with TRBJ2-7. The germline CDR1 and CDR2 sequences are DFQATT and SNEGSKA (reference sequence). CDR3 length: 14 residues. The CDR3 here is CSARSGATYNEQYF. The CDR3 nucleotides are TGCAGTGCTCGCTCAGGGGCAACCTACAATGAGCAGTACTTC.

The CDR3: CASRTGGFGGELFF. The CDR3 DNA follows: TGTGCCAGTAGGACCGGGGGGTTCGGCGGGGAGCTGTTTTTT. The V call is TRBV19, the J call TRBJ2-2; 7 positions match TRBD2. This CDR3 has 14 amino acids. J was trimmed by 7 bases and V by 6 bases; bases with no gene match: 8. CDR1 LNHDA and CDR2 SQIVND come from the germline V gene (reference sequence).

Notes on this clonotype: This may arise from a read error, as a much more abundant clone is one base away. The chain combines TRBV10-2 with TRBJ2-7; tentative D call: TRBD2 (5 bases). The CDR3 loop spans 15 amino acids. Germline-derived CDR1 and CDR2 are WSHSY and SAAADI. CDR3 amino acids: CASSDGELGSYGQYF. In DNA, the CDR3 is TGCGCCAGCAGTGACGGGGAGTTGGGCTCCTACGGGCAGTACTTC.

Concerning this clonotype itself: One base away lies a much larger clone, so this may be a sequencing read error. V is TRBV7-9 and J is TRBJ2-5; no reliable D call. The J call is in doubt because the DNA end fits TRBJ2-1 better. Per the germline V gene, CDR1 is SEHNR and CDR2 is FQNEAQ (reference sequence). The CDR3 totals 13 residues. The DNA of the CDR3 is TGTGCCAGCAGCTTACTGAGTCGTGAGACCCAGTTCTTC. It specifies CASSLLSRETQFF.

At least ten counts were recorded for this clonotype. The chain joins TRBV30 to TRBJ1-1; D remains ambiguous. The germline V gene encodes CDR1 GTSNPN and CDR2 SVGIG (reference sequence). V was clipped by 5 bases and J by 2 bases, with 6 bases between them. CDR3 length equals 11 residues. CDR3 DNA sequence: TGTGCCTGGCTAGCCAACACTGAAGCTTTCTTT. This encodes CAWLANTEAFF.

This clonotype came up many times. The chain links TRBV30 to TRBJ1-5; D ambiguous. CDR1 and CDR2 (germline): GTSNPN, SVGIG (reference sequence). Deletions cut 2 bases from V and 4 bases from J, with 9 bases between. CDR3 length equals 13 residues. CDR3 DNA: TGTGCCTGGAGTAGAGAAGGGAATCAGCCCCAGCATTTT. This codes for CAWSREGNQPQHF.

This clonotype was detected ten times or more. The V gene is TRBV20-1, the J gene TRBJ2-3; TRBD2 matches 8 bases. The CDR3 loop spans 15 amino acids. With V trimmed by 3 bases and J by 0 bases, 5 bases remained unmatched. Germline V gives CDR1 DFQATT, CDR2 SNEGSKA (reference sequence). CDR3 DNA sequence: TGCAGTGCTAGGGGTGCTAGCGGGAGCACAGATACGCAGTATTTT. It translates to CSARGASGSTDTQYF.

The CDR3 spells CSAGGAGNTIYF. CDR3 nucleotide sequence: TGCAGTGCAGGGGGGGCTGGAAACACCATATATTTT. This chain uses TRBV20-1 with TRBJ1-3; tentative D call: TRBD1 (6 bases). Between the trimmed V and J ends, which lost 6 bases and 2 bases, there was a span of 8 bases. The CDR3 runs to 12 residues. The germline CDR1 and CDR2 sequences are DFQATT and SNEGSKA (reference sequence).

About this clonotype itself: Being one base from a much bigger clone, this may be a read error. The V and J genes are TRBV28 and TRBJ1-2; perhaps TRBD1 as D (5 bases). Germline CDR1 MDHEN, CDR2 SYDVKM. This CDR3 has 13 amino acids. V lost 8 bases, J lost 8 bases, and 18 bases lay in between. In DNA, the CDR3 is TGTGCCAGCGGCCACCGGGACGGTTTGGGCTACACCTTC. The encoded protein is CASGHRDGLGYTF.

This clonotype was counted a few times. The chain uses TRBV10-3 and TRBJ1-5; TRBD1 matches at 7 bases. The germline CDR1 and CDR2 sequences are ENHRY and SYGVKD. The length of the CDR3 is 15 residues. V gave up 6 bases and J gave up 7 bases; unmatched junction bases: 12. In nucleotides, the CDR3 is TGTGCCATCAGCCGGACAGGCGGGGAGGGCCAGCCCCAGCATTTT. It yields the protein CAISRTGGEGQPQHF.

In regard to this clonotype: A much larger clone is a single base away; this may be a read error. This rearrangement joins TRBV6-1 to TRBJ2-7; TRBD2 aligns across 10 bases. The DNA matches TRBJ2-1 better at its end, which makes the J call doubtful. CDR1 and CDR2 (germline): MNHNS, SASEGT. The CDR3 length is 16 residues. CDR3 in amino acids: CASRILAGESSYEQFF. The CDR3 nucleotides are TGTGCCAGCAGAATTCTAGCGGGAGAGAGCTCCTACGAGCAGTTCTTC.

This clonotype was counted at least ten times. This chain joins TRBV30 and TRBJ1-1; 7 positions match TRBD1. J gave up 3 bases and V 3 bases, and 4 bases lay outside the gene matches. CDR3 length: 13 residues. Germline V gives CDR1 GTSNPN, CDR2 SVGIG (reference sequence). The CDR3 DNA is TGTGCCTGGAGCCCCGGACAGGACACTGAAGCTTTCTTT. Amino acids: CAWSPGQDTEAFF.

This clonotype was seen a few times. The chain has TRBV7-9 and TRBJ1-5, with D possibly TRBD1 on 5 matching bases. Germline V gene lookup returns CDR1 SEHNR and CDR2 FQNEAQ (reference sequence). This CDR3 has 14 amino acids. The V end was cut by 2 bases, the J end by 3 bases, with 8 bases between. CDR3 residues: CASSLQGYNQPQHF. CDR3 DNA sequence: TGTGCCAGCAGCTTACAGGGTTACAATCAGCCCCAGCATTTT.

The rearrangement joins TRBV5-4 to TRBJ2-5; possibly TRBD1 for D (6 bases). The CDR3 loop spans 15 amino acids. Trimming left V 0 bases short and J 4 bases short, with 13 bases between. CDR1 and CDR2 from the germline V gene are SGHNT and YYREEE (reference sequence). The CDR3 sequence: CASSLEGQGRETQYF. CDR3 coding DNA: TGTGCCAGCAGCTTGGAGGGGCAGGGGAGAGAGACCCAGTACTTC.